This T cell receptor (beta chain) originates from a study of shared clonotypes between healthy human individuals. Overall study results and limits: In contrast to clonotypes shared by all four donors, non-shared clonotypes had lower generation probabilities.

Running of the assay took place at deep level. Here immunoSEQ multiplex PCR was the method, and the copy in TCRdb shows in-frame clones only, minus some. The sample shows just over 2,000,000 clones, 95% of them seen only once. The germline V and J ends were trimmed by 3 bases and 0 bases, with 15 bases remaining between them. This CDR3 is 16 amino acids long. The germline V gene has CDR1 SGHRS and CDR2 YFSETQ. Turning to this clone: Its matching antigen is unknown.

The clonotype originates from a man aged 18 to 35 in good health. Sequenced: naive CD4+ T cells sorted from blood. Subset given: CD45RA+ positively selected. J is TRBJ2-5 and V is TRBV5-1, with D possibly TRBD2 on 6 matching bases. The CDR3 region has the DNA TGCGCCAGCAGCTGGACCAGGAGGGCGTACCAAGAGACCCAGTACTTC. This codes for CASSWTRRAYQETQYF.